This T cell receptor (beta chain) appears in the sequencing data of a study of STAT3 mutations in large granular lymphocyte leukemia. In the case of this clone: The antigen remains unidentified.

This CDR3 contains 13 residues. CDR1 is LNHDA and CDR2 is SQIVND in the germline V gene (reference sequence). V lost 0 bases, J lost 6 bases, and 9 bases lay in between. The study's findings and limits: Every T-LGLL patient had at least one immunodominant TCRbeta clonotype. Treatment regimens differed across patients between samplings. Suggested: STAT3 mutation was not the ancestral event for these clonal expansions.

Sequencing used immunoSEQ multiplex PCR; TCRdb keeps in-frame clones, though not all of them. The sample has more than 6,500 clones, over 70% seen once. Sequenced material: peripheral blood mononuclear cells. The genes are TRBV19 and TRBJ2-7, with D possibly matching TRBD2 (5 bases). The receptor was derived from a middle-aged woman with T-cell large granular lymphocyte leukemia. Some clones in this sample may be carry-over from other donors' samples. The CDR3 region is CASSIERVTEQYF. CDR3 coding DNA: TGTGCCAGTAGTATAGAGAGGGTTACCGAGCAGTACTTC.